These 21 T cell receptor beta chains share one sample of origin, sequenced in a study of T cell changes during pregnancy in multiple sclerosis. The protocol was immunoSEQ multiplex PCR, while the TCRdb copy is restricted to in-frame clones and leaves out a portion. The profile shows about 93,000 clones, around 92% of them singletons. Here the sequenced sample was peripheral blood, taken after pregnancy. The receptors were gathered from a female donor with multiple sclerosis, enrolled in a pregnancy study.

This chain uses TRBV19 with TRBJ1-6; tentatively, D is TRBD1 (6 bases). The germline V and J ends were trimmed by 3 bases and 0 bases, with 12 bases remaining between them. Germline V gene sequence: CDR1 LNHDA, CDR2 SQIVND (reference sequence). The CDR3 covers 17 residues. CDR3 amino acids: CASSMGAVSSYNSPLHF. The DNA for the CDR3 is TGTGCCAGTAGTATGGGGGCAGTGAGCTCCTATAATTCACCCCTCCACTTT.

The gene calls are TRBV7-9 and TRBJ2-5; 9 nucleotides line up with TRBD1. The germline CDR1 and CDR2 sequences are SEHNR and FQNEAQ (reference sequence). The J segment lost 4 bases and the V segment lost 1 base, leaving 10 bases of the junction unmatched. This CDR3 contains 17 residues. Here the CDR3 reads CASSLERGTGITETQYF. The CDR3 coding sequence is TGTGCCAGCAGCTTAGAGCGTGGGACAGGGATAACAGAGACCCAGTACTTC.

A single count supports this clone. The chain uses TRBV7-2 and TRBJ1-6; possibly TRBD1 for D (5 bases). This CDR3 comprises 15 residues. V was pared by 5 bases and J by 7 bases, with 15 bases between. Germline V CDR1 and CDR2: SGHTA, FQGNSA. The CDR3 here is CASSTLTALNSPLHF. CDR3 nucleotides: TGTGCCAGCAGCACGCTGACAGCGCTAAATTCACCCCTCCACTTT.

The rearrangement uses TRBV5-6 and TRBJ2-7; 14 bases are shared with TRBD2. Germline CDR1 reads SGHDT; CDR2 reads YYEEEE. J lost 5 bases, V lost 2 bases, and 6 bases had no gene match. The CDR3 sequence is 16 residues long. In DNA, the CDR3 is TGTGCCAGCAGCTTTACGGGACTAGCGGGAGAAAACGAGCAGTACTTC. It translates to CASSFTGLAGENEQYF.

This chain links TRBV7-9 with TRBJ2-7, with 9 bases matching TRBD2. CDR3 length: 15 residues. The germline CDR1 and CDR2 sequences are SEHNR and FQNEAQ (reference sequence). V trimming: 3 bases; J trimming: 6 bases; junction bases outside the gene matches: 9. The CDR3: CASSLASGTKVEQYF. In DNA, the CDR3 is TGTGCCAGCAGCTTGGCTAGCGGGACCAAGGTCGAGCAGTACTTC.

This sequence joins TRBV7-6 and TRBJ1-4; possible D gene TRBD1, 6 bases. This CDR3 contains 14 residues. Trimming removed 5 bases at V and 6 bases at J, with 13 bases between. The V gene's germline CDR1 is SGHVS and CDR2 FNYEAQ. The CDR3 nucleotides read TGTGCCAGCAGCGCGTACAGGGAACATGAAAAACTGTTTTTT. This gives the protein CASSAYREHEKLFF.

This sequence joins TRBV2 and TRBJ2-1; 7 positions match TRBD1. Germline V lookup: CDR1 SNHLY, CDR2 FYNNEI. The CDR3 spans 15 residues. V lost 3 bases, J lost 3 bases, and 5 bases stayed unmatched. The DNA of the CDR3 is TGTGCCAGCAGTGAGGACCGACAGGGCTACAATGAGCAGTTCTTC. This sequence encodes CASSEDRQGYNEQFF.

The chain is built from TRBV7-8 and TRBJ2-1, with a weak D call TRBD2 (5 bases). Trimming cost V 5 bases and J 12 bases, with 29 bases left between them. The CDR3 totals 17 residues. CDR1 is SGHVS, CDR2 FQNEAQ, per germline. The CDR3 reads CASSPRRLDWVHHGQFF. For the CDR3, the DNA is TGTGCCAGCAGCCCCCGTCGTTTGGACTGGGTCCATCATGGGCAGTTCTTC.

The chain is built from TRBV7-9 and TRBJ2-3, with 9 bases fitting TRBD1. There are 19 residues in the CDR3. The germline CDR1 and CDR2 sequences are SEHNR and FQNEAQ (reference sequence). With V trimmed by 3 bases and J by 1 base, 14 bases remained unmatched. Here the CDR3 DNA reads TGTGCCAGCAGCTTTTGGGGGACAGGGAAATTAGAAGGCACAGATACGCAGTATTTT. As protein: CASSFWGTGKLEGTDTQYF.

For the CDR3, the DNA is TGTGCCAGCAGCTTGGTTAAATTCGAGGCTGAAGCTTTCTTT. This gives the protein CASSLVKFEAEAFF. This chain uses TRBV5-5 with TRBJ1-1; D not certain. The CDR3 has 14 amino acids. The V end was cut by 0 bases, the J end by 6 bases, with 12 bases between. The germline CDR1 and CDR2 sequences are SGHKS and YYEKEE (reference sequence).

The V call is TRBV5-6, the J call TRBJ1-6, with 8 bases fitting TRBD1. The CDR3 covers 15 residues. The V gene end was trimmed by 1 base and the J gene end by 8 bases; junction bases not matched to a gene: 5. The V gene's germline CDR1 is SGHDT and CDR2 YYEEEE. The CDR3 reads CASSLRPGGYSPLHF. In nucleotides, the CDR3 is TGTGCCAGCAGCTTGCGTCCAGGGGGCTATTCACCCCTCCACTTT. The full variable domain, with the rest looked up from reference TRBV5-6 and TRBJ1-6, is DAGVTQSPTHLIKTRGQQVTLRCSPKSGHDTVSWYQQALGQGPQFIFQYYEEEERQRGNFPDRFSGHQFPNYSSELNVNALLLGDSALYLCASSLRPGGYSPLHFGNGTRLTVT.

This chain connects TRBV19 to TRBJ1-2; D uncertain. This CDR3 spans 12 amino acids. V gave up 9 bases and J gave up 2 bases, with 10 bases separating them. Looked up from germline, CDR1 is LNHDA and CDR2 is SQIVND (reference sequence). The CDR3 reads CASTTENYGYTF. CDR3 DNA sequence: TGTGCCAGCACTACTGAAAACTATGGCTACACCTTC.

This rearrangement joins TRBV6-4 to TRBJ2-4; 10 bases fit TRBD2. The V segment lost 10 bases and the J segment 6 bases; nucleotides outside the gene matches: 12. CDR3 size: 15 residues. The V gene's germline CDR1 is MRHNA and CDR2 SNTAGT. The CDR3 DNA sequence: TGTGCCAACTCGACTAGCGGGCAGGCTGGAAACATTCAGTACTTC. This translates into CANSTSGQAGNIQYF.

CDR3 protein: CASSYYAGQNYEQYF. CDR3 DNA sequence: TGTGCCAGCAGTTACTACGCGGGACAGAACTACGAGCAGTACTTC. The chain combines TRBV6-5 with TRBJ2-7; perhaps TRBD1 as D (7 bases). Germline CDR1 reads MNHEY; CDR2 reads SVGAGI. The V and J ends lost 1 base and 3 bases respectively, with 13 bases between them. The CDR3 has 15 amino acids.

This chain links TRBV11-2 with TRBJ2-1; 11 nucleotides match TRBD2. CDR1 and CDR2 from the germline V gene are SGHAT and FQNNGV. Trimming at V came to 7 bases and at J to 9 bases, leaving 8 bases not matched to a gene. The CDR3 consists of 14 residues. CDR3 sequence (DNA): TGTGCCAGCAACATAGCGGGGGGGCGGGGTGAGCAGTTCTTC. This gives the protein CASNIAGGRGEQFF. The full variable domain, rest sourced from reference TRBV11-2 and TRBJ2-1, is EAGVAQSPRYKIIEKRQSVAFWCNPISGHATLYWYQQILGQGPKLLIQFQNNGVVDDSQLPKDRFSAERLKGVDSTLKIQPAKLEDSAVYLCASNIAGGRGEQFFGPGTRLTVL.

This chain links TRBV7-2 with TRBJ1-1; TRBD1 agrees at 9 bases. CDR1 is SGHTA, CDR2 FQGNSA, per germline. The CDR3 sequence is 16 residues long. V was pared by 5 bases and J by 7 bases, with 14 bases of the junction left unmatched. The CDR3: CASSRVGGQGFYEAFF. CDR3 nucleotides: TGTGCCAGCAGCAGGGTAGGGGGACAGGGCTTCTATGAAGCTTTCTTT.

This chain connects TRBV7-9 to TRBJ2-7, with 11 bases aligning to TRBD1. The germline CDR1 and CDR2 sequences are SEHNR and FQNEAQ (reference sequence). This CDR3 has 14 residues. V lost 5 bases to trimming and J lost 5 bases; unmatched junction nucleotides: 5. The CDR3 DNA reads TGTGCCAGCAGCACCGGGACAGGGGGAGACGAGCAGTACTTC. This encodes CASSTGTGGDEQYF.

The gene calls are TRBV5-4 and TRBJ1-2; 8 nucleotides line up with TRBD1. Germline V gives CDR1 SGHNT, CDR2 YYREEE (reference sequence). J lost 8 bases, V lost 2 bases, and 8 bases had no gene match. The CDR3 spans 14 residues. CDR3 amino acids: CASSFAQGAEGYTF. The CDR3 nucleotides are TGTGCCAGCAGCTTTGCTCAGGGGGCGGAGGGCTACACCTTC. Complete variable domain (other parts from reference TRBV5-4 and TRBJ1-2): ETGVTQSPTHLIKTRGQQVTLRCSSQSGHNTVSWYQQALGQGPQFIFQYYREEENGRGNFPPRFSGLQFPNYSSELNVNALELDDSALYLCASSFAQGAEGYTFGSGTRLTVV.

The chain employs TRBV6-1 and TRBJ2-3, with D tentatively TRBD1 (6 bases). The CDR3 is 15 residues long. Germline loops: CDR1 MNHNS, CDR2 SASEGT. Trimming took 7 bases from V and 3 from J, leaving 17 bases between them. The CDR3 is CASNQGARGTDTQYF. The CDR3 bases are TGTGCCAGCAACCAAGGGGCCAGGGGAACAGATACGCAGTATTTT.

Only one count was recorded for this clone. The gene calls are TRBV29-1 and TRBJ2-1, with unresolved D. Trimming took 6 bases from V and 12 from J, leaving 18 bases between them. The CDR3 loop spans 12 amino acids. Per the germline V gene, CDR1 is SQVTM and CDR2 is ANQGSEA. CDR3 DNA sequence: TGCAGCGTACTCACCAACGAGGAATGGCAGTTCTTC. Its translation is CSVLTNEEWQFF.

The J gene is TRBJ2-5, the V gene TRBV7-2; TRBD2 matches at 9 bases. Per the germline V gene, CDR1 is SGHTA and CDR2 is FQGNSA. This CDR3 has 17 amino acids. J was trimmed by 4 bases and V by 4 bases; bases with no gene match: 13. CDR3 in amino acids: CASSYFPRGGRGETQYF. DNA of the CDR3: TGTGCCAGCAGCTATTTCCCGCGGGGGGGGCGTGGAGAGACCCAGTACTTC. The full variable domain, in which reference TRBV7-2 and TRBJ2-5 provide the parts outside the CDR3, is GAGVSQSPSNKVTEKGKDVELRCDPISGHTALYWYRQSLGQGLEFLIYFQGNSAPDKSGLPSDRFSAERTGGSVSTLTIQRTQQEDSAVYLCASSYFPRGGRGETQYFGPGTRLLVL.